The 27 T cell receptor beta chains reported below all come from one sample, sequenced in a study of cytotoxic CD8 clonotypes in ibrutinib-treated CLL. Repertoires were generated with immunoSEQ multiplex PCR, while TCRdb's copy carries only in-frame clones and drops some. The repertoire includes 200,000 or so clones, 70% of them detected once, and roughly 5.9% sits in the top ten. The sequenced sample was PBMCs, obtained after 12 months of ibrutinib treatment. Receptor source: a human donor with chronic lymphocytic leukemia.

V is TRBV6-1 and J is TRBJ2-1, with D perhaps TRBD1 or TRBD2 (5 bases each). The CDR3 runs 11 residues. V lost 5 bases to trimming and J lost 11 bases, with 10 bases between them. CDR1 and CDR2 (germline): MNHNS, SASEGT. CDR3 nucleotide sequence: TGTGCCAGCAGTAAGGGACCTCAGCAGTTCTTC. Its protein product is CASSKGPQQFF.

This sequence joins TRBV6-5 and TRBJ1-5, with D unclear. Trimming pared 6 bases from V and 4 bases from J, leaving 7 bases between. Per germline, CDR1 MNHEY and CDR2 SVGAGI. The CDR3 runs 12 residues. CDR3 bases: TGTGCCAGCAGCACGGGTAATCAGCCCCAGCATTTT. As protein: CASSTGNQPQHF.

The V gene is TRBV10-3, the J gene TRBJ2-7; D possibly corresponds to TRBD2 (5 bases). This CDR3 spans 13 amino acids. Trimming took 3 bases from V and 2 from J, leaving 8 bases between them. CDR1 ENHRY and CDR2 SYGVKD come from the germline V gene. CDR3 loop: CAISDFGAYEQYF. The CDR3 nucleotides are TGTGCCATCAGTGACTTCGGGGCCTACGAGCAGTACTTC.

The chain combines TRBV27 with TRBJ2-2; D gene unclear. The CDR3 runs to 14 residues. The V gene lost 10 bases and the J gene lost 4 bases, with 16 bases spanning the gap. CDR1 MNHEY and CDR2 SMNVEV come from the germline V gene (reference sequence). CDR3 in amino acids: CATRGRPGTGELFF. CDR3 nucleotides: TGTGCCACCCGCGGCAGGCCGGGCACCGGGGAGCTGTTTTTT.

The CDR3 loop reads CASRGHQKWTQYF. In DNA form, the CDR3 reads TGTGCCAGCAGAGGACATCAAAAATGGACCCAGTACTTC. V gene TRBV27 combines with J gene TRBJ2-5, with a weak D call TRBD1 (5 bases). Per the germline V gene, CDR1 is MNHEY and CDR2 is SMNVEV (reference sequence). CDR3 size: 13 residues. The V gene lost 6 bases and the J gene lost 7 bases, with 15 bases spanning the gap.

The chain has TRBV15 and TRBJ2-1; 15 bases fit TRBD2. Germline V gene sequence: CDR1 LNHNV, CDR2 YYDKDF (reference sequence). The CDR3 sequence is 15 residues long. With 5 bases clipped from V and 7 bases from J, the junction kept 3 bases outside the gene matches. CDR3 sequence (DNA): TGTGCCACCAGCTACGGGACTAGCGGGAGGAATGAGCAGTTCTTC. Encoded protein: CATSYGTSGRNEQFF.

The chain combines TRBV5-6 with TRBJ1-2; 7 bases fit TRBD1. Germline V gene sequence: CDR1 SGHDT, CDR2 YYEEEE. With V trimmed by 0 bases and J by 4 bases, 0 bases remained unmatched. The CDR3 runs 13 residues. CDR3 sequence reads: CASSLAGGYGYTF. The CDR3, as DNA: TGTGCCAGCAGCTTGGCAGGGGGCTATGGCTACACCTTC.

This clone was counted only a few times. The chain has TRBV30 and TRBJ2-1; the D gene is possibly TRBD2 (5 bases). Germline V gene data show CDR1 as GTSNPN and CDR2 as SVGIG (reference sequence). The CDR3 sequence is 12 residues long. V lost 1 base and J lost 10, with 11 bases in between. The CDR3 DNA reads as TGTGCCTGGAGTGAACTAGGGAGAGAGCAGTTCTTC. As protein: CAWSELGREQFF.

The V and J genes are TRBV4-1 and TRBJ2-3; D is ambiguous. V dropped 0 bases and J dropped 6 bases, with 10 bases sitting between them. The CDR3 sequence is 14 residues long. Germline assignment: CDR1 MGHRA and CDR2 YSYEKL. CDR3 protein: CASSQDRHFDTQYF. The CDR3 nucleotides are TGCGCCAGCAGCCAAGACAGACACTTCGATACGCAGTATTTT.

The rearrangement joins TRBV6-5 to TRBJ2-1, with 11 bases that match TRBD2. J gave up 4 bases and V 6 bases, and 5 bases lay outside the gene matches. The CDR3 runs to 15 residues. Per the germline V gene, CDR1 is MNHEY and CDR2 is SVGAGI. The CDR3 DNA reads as TGTGCCAGCAGGGATCTAGCGGGGGGTTACAATGAGCAGTTCTTC. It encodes CASRDLAGGYNEQFF.

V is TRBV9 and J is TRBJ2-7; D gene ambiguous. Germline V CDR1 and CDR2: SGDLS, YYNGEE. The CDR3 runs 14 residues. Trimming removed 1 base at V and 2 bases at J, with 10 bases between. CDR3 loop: CASSVSPSTYEQYF. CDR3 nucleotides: TGTGCCAGCAGCGTATCTCCTTCTACCTACGAGCAGTACTTC.

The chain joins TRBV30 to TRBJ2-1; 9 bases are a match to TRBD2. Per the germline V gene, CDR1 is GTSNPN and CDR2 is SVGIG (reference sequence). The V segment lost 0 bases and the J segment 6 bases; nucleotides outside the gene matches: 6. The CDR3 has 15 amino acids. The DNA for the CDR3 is TGTGCCTGGAGTGTGGGACTAGCATTTGTCAATGAGCAGTTCTTC. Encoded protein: CAWSVGLAFVNEQFF.

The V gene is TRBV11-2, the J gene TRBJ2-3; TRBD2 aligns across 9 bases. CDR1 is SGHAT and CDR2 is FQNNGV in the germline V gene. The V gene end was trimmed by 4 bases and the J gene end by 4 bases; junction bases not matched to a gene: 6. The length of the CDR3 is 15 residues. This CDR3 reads CASSYGSGGADTQYF. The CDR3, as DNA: TGTGCCAGCAGCTATGGTAGCGGGGGTGCAGATACGCAGTATTTT.

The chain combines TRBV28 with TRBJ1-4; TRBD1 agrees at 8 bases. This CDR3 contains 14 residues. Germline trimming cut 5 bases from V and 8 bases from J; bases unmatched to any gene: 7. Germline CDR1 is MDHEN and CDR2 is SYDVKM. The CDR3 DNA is TGTGCCAGCAGTATTGACAGGGGAGAGGAAAAACTGTTTTTT. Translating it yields CASSIDRGEEKLFF.

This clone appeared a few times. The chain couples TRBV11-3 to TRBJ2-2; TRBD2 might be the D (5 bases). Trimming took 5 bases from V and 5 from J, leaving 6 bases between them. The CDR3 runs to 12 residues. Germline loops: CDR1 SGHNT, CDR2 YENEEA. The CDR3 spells CASSRGTGELFF. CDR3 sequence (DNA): TGTGCCAGCAGCCGAGGGACCGGGGAGCTGTTTTTT.

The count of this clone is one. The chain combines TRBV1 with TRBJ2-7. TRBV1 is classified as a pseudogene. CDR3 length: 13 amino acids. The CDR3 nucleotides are TGCCCTAGGGGGGTTCTCCCCTCCTACGAGCAGTACTTC. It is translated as CPRGVLPSYEQYF.

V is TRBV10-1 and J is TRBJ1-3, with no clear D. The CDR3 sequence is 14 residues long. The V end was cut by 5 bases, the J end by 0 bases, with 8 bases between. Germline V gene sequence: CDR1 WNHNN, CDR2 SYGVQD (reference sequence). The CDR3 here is CASSPDGSGNTIYF. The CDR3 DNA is TGCGCCAGCAGTCCCGACGGCTCTGGAAACACCATATATTTT.

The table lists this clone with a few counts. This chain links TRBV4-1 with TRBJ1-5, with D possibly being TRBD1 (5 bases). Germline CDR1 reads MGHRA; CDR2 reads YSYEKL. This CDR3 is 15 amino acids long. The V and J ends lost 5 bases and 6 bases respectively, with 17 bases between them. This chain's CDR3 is CASSYLLIDSQPQHF. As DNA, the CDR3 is TGCGCCAGCAGCTATCTCTTAATAGACAGTCAGCCCCAGCATTTT.

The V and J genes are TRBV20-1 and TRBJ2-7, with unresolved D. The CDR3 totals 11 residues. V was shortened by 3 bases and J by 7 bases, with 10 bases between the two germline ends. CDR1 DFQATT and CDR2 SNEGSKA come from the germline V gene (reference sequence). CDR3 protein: CSASWSREQYF. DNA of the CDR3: TGCAGTGCTAGTTGGAGTAGGGAGCAGTACTTC.

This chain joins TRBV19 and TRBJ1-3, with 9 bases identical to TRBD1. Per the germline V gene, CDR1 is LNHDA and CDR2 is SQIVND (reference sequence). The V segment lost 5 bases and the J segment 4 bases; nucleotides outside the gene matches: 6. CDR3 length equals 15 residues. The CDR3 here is CASSLAGTGGNTIYF. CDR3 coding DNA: TGTGCCAGTAGTCTTGCGGGGACAGGGGGAAACACCATATATTTT.

The CDR3, as DNA: TGTGCCAGCAACCTACAGGGACCCTACGAGCAGTACTTC. Its translation: CASNLQGPYEQYF. The genes are TRBV2 and TRBJ2-7; D may be TRBD1 (6 bases). This CDR3 comprises 13 residues. V gave up 7 bases and J gave up 2 bases, with 12 bases separating them. Germline values: CDR1 SNHLY, CDR2 FYNNEI.

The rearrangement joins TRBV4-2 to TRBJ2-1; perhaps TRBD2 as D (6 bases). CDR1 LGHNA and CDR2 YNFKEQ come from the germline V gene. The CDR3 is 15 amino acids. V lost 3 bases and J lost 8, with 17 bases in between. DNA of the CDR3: TGTGCCAGCAGCCATAGACTAGTTGGTTTCGATGAGCAGTTCTTC. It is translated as CASSHRLVGFDEQFF.

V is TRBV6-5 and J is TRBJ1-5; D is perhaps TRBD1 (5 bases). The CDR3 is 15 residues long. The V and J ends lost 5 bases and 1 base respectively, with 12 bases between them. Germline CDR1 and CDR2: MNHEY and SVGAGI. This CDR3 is CASSRWGDSNQPQHF. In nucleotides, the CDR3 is TGTGCCAGCAGTCGTTGGGGGGACAGCAATCAGCCCCAGCATTTT.

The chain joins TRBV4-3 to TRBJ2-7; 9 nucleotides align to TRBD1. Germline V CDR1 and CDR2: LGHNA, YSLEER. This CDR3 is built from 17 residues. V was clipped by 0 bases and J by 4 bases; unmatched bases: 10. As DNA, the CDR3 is TGCGCCAGCAGCCAAGAACCCCCGGGACAGGGTTGGTACGAGCAGTACTTC. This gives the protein CASSQEPPGQGWYEQYF.

For the CDR3, the DNA is TGTGCCAGCAGTGCCAAGGGACAGCAATTCTATGGCTACACCTTC. Its protein product is CASSAKGQQFYGYTF. The V call is TRBV25-1, the J call TRBJ1-2, with 7 positions matching TRBD1. V lost 4 bases to trimming and J lost 4 bases; unmatched junction nucleotides: 9. The germline CDR1 and CDR2 sequences are MGHDK and SYGVNS. This CDR3 comprises 15 residues.

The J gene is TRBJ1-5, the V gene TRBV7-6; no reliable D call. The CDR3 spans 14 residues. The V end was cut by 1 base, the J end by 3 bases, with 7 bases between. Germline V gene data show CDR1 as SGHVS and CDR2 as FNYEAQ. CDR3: CASSLEGLNQPQHF. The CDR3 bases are TGTGCCAGCAGCTTAGAGGGCCTCAATCAGCCCCAGCATTTT.

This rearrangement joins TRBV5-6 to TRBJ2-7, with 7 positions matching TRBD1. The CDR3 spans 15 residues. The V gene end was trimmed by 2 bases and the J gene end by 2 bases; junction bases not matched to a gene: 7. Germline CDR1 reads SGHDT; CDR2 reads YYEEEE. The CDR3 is CASSFQSQGAYEQYF. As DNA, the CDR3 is TGTGCCAGCAGCTTTCAGAGTCAGGGGGCCTACGAGCAGTACTTC.